Listed below are T cell receptor beta chains from one sample, sequenced in a study of blood T cell repertoires in COVID-19. Libraries were prepared by immunoSEQ multiplex PCR; TCRdb keeps only in-frame clonotypes and omits some of them. The sample includes 65,000 to 95,000 clones, 60% to 85% of them seen just once. The sequencing sample was made of peripheral blood. Source of these receptors: a human donor in a cohort sampled during active COVID-19. The CDR3 runs from the conserved cysteine through the conserved F or W. The order of the fields is D gene, J gene, clone size, V gene, CDR3 length, CDR3 protein, CDR3 DNA. A D gene is named only where the DNA matches it firmly. A clone size is listed for some rows: how often the clone was seen (once, few, many), or a class if it is expanded.

>.|TRBJ1-1|.|TRBV7-6|12
CASSLAGGEAFF
TGTGCCAGCAGCTTAGCTGGGGGGGAAGCTTTCTTT
>TRBD1|TRBJ1-1|.|TRBV13|15
CASSPQDRVGAEAFF
TGTGCCAGCAGCCCGCAAGACAGGGTCGGTGCTGAAGCTTTCTTT
>.|TRBJ1-5|.|TRBV3-1/TRBV3-2|17
CASSQDPGGAGNQPQHF
TGTGCCAGCAGCCAAGACCCCGGAGGGGCAGGCAATCAGCCCCAGCATTTT
>.|TRBJ2-4|.|TRBV6-5|15
CATSPGLLAKNIQYF
TGTGCCACCAGCCCAGGACTGCTAGCCAAAAACATTCAGTACTTC
>.|TRBJ2-7|once|TRBV28|11
CASKEGYEQYF
TGTGCCAGCAAGGAGGGGTACGAGCAGTACTTC
>TRBD2|TRBJ2-7|.|TRBV27|17
CASSFGDSGGRTYEQYF
TGTGCCAGCAGTTTCGGGGACTCGGGGGGGCGCACCTACGAGCAGTACTTC
>.|TRBJ1-3|once|TRBV19|14
CASSMEQGRNTIYF
TGTGCCAGTAGTATGGAGCAGGGGAGAAACACCATATATTTT
>.|TRBJ2-2|once|TRBV14|17
CASSQDWAGVRTGELFF
TGTGCCAGCAGCCAAGATTGGGCAGGGGTTAGAACCGGGGAGCTGTTTTTT
>.|TRBJ1-1|.|TRBV24-1|13
CATSARVGTEAFF
TGTGCCACCAGTGCTCGGGTAGGCACTGAAGCTTTCTTT
>.|TRBJ2-7|.|TRBV5-6|14
CASSLTGSSYEQYF
TGTGCCAGCAGCCTGACAGGCTCCTCCTACGAGCAGTACTTC
>TRBD2|TRBJ2-7|.|TRBV15|15
CATSRPREGGYEQYF
TGTGCCACCAGCAGGCCCAGGGAGGGAGGCTACGAGCAGTACTTC
>TRBD1|TRBJ2-7|.|TRBV6-5|15
CASSLTGTGPVEQYF
TGTGCCAGCAGTTTGACCGGGACAGGGCCGGTGGAGCAGTACTTC
>TRBD1|TRBJ1-3|once|TRBV18|16
CASSPGTGGSGNTIYF
TGTGCCAGCTCACCGGGGACAGGGGGCTCTGGAAACACCATATATTTT
>.|TRBJ1-5|few|TRBV15|14
CATSPGVGNQPQHF
TGTGCCACCAGCCCGGGGGTGGGGAATCAGCCCCAGCATTTT
>TRBD1|TRBJ1-1|.|TRBV6-2/TRBV6-3|15
CASSYLQGAGTEAFF
TGTGCCAGCAGTTACTTACAGGGGGCCGGGACTGAAGCTTTCTTT
>TRBD1|TRBJ1-5|.|TRBV4-1|14
CASSQVEQGEPQHF
TGCGCCAGCAGCCAAGTCGAACAGGGGGAGCCCCAGCATTTT